The sequence of this T cell receptor (beta chain) was determined in a study of beta chain features in type 1 diabetes. The germline gives CDR1 SGHTA, CDR2 FQGTGA. CDR3 length equals 15 residues. V was shortened by 3 bases and J by 0 bases, with 6 bases between the two germline ends. This clone has more than one count but fewer than ten. Its matching antigen is unknown. Overall study findings and caveats: A moderate, significant TCRB CDR3 shortening appeared in type 1 diabetes across four CD4+ subsets. Researchers reported that naive, central memory and Treg TCRB repertoires appeared more similar in patients than in healthy donors.

The entirety of the isolated RNA underwent reverse transcription, so expressed TCRB transcripts were sequenced. The repertoire was sequenced with immunoSEQ multiplex PCR; TCRdb's copy has only in-frame clones and lacks some. The sample has about 300,000 clones, 8% seen once. The sequence was obtained from a woman under 30 in good health. The chain links TRBV7-3 to TRBJ2-6, with D hard to call. Sequenced: central memory CD4+ T cells from blood. CDR3 sequence: CASSLTTSGANVLTF. CDR3 DNA: TGTGCCAGCAGCTTGACAACCTCTGGGGCCAACGTCCTGACTTTC.